The clone carrying this T cell receptor (beta chain) has a single count. Antigen: not known. This entry comes from a study of early stage breast cancer tumors. Repertoires were generated with immunoSEQ multiplex PCR, while TCRdb's copy carries only in-frame clones and drops some. The sample shows 25,000 to 35,000 clones, less than 85% of them seen only once. Regarding the study as a whole: Enriched TCRB sequences shared across patients were mostly commonly generated sequences. Compared with adjacent normal breast tissue, tumors showed about 2.3-fold greater T cell density and higher clonality.

The receptor's source is a person between 55 and 69 years old with breast cancer. The specimen was blood.

The CDR3 is CASRTGAGANVLTF. The DNA for the CDR3 is TGTGCCAGCAGAACGGGAGCTGGGGCCAACGTCCTGACTTTC. The genes are TRBV2 and TRBJ2-6; maybe TRBD2 (6 bases). CDR3 length: 14 amino acids. Germline V gives CDR1 SNHLY, CDR2 FYNNEI. V gave up 6 bases and J gave up 2 bases, with 8 bases separating them.